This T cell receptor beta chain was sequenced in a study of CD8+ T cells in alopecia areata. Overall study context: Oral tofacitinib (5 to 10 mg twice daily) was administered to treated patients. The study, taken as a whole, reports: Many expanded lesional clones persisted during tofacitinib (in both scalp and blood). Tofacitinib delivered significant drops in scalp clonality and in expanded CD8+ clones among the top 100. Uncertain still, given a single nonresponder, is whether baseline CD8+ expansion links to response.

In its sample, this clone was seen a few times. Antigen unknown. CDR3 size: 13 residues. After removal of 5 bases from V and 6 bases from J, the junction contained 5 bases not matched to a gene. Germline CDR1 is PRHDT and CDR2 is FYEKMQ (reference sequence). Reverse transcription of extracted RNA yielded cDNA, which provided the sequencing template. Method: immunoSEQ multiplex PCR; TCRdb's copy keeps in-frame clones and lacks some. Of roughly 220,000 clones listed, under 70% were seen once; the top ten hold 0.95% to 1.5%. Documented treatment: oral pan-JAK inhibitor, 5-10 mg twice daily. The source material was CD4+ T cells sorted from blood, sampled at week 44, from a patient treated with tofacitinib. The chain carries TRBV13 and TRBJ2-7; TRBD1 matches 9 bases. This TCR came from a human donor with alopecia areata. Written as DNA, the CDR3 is TGTGCCAGCAGCCTGCCGGACAGGGGCGAGCAGTACTTC. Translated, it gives CASSLPDRGEQYF.